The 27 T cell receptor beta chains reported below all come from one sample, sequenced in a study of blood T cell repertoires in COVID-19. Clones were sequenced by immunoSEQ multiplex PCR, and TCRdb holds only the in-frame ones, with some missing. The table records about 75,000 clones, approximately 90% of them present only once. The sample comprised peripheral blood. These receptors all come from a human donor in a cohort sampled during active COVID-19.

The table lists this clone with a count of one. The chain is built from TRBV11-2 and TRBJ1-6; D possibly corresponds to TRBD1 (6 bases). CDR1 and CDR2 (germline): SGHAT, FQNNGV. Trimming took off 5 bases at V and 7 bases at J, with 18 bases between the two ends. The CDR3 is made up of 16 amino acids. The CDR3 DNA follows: TGTGCCAGCAGCCATCAAGGCGACAGGAGGAATTCACCCCTCCACTTT. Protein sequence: CASSHQGDRRNSPLHF.

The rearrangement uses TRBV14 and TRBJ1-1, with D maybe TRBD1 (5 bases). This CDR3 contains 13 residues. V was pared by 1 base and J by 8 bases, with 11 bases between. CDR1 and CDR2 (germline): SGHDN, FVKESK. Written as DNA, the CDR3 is TGTGCCAGCAGCCAAGTAGGCGGGGGGGAAGCTTTCTTT. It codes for CASSQVGGGEAFF.

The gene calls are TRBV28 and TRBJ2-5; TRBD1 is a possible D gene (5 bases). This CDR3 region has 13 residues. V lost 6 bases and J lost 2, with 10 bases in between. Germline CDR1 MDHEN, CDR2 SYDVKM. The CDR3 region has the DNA TGTGCCAGCAGAGCGCAGGGTCAAGAGACCCAGTACTTC. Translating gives CASRAQGQETQYF. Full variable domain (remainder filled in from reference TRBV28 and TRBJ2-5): DVKVTQSSRYLVKRTGEKVFLECVQDMDHENMFWYRQDPGLGLRLIYFSYDVKMKEKGDIPEGYSVSREKKERFSLILESASTNQTSMYLCASRAQGQETQYFGPGTRLLVL.

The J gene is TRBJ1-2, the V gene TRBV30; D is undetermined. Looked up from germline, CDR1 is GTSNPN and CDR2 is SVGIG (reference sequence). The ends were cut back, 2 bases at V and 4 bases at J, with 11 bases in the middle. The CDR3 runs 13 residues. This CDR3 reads CAWSFGGLYGYTF. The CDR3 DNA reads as TGTGCCTGGAGTTTCGGAGGCCTCTATGGCTACACCTTC.

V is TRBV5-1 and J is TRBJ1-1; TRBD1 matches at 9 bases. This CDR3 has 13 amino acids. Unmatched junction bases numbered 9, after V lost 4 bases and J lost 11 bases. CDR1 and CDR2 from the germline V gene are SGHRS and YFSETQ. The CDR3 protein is CASSPQGAEVAFF. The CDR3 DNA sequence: TGCGCCAGCAGCCCACAGGGGGCTGAGGTGGCTTTCTTT.

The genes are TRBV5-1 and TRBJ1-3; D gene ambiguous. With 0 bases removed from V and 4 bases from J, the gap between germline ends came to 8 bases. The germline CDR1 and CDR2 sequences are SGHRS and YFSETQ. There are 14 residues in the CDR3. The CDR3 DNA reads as TGCGCCAGCAGCTTGGACCATCAGGGAAACACCATATATTTT. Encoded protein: CASSLDHQGNTIYF. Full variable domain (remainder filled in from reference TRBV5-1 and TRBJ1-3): KAGVTQTPRYLIKTRGQQVTLSCSPISGHRSVSWYQQTPGQGLQFLFEYFSETQRNKGNFPGRFSGRQFSNSRSEMNVSTLELGDSALYLCASSLDHQGNTIYFGEGSWLTVV.

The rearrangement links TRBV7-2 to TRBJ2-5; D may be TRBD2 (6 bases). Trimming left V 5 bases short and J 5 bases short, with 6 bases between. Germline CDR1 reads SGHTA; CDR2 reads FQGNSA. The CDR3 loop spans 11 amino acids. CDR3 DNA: TGTGCCAGCAGCCGGGGGGAGACCCAGTACTTC. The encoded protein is CASSRGETQYF.

In DNA form, the CDR3 reads TGTGCCAGCAGTTACGGCGTGACAGGTTGGGCACCCCTCCACTTT. Its protein product is CASSYGVTGWAPLHF. The V gene is TRBV6-5, the J gene TRBJ1-6; D possibly corresponds to TRBD1 (6 bases). This CDR3 contains 15 residues. The germline gives CDR1 MNHEY, CDR2 SVGAGI. Trimming shortened V by 2 bases and J by 11 bases, and 16 bases separated the two germline ends.

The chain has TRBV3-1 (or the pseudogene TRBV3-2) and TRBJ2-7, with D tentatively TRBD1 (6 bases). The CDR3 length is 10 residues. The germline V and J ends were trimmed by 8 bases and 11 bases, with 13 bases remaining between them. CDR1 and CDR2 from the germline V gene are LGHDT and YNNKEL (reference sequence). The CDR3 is CASGTRRKYF. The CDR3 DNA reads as TGTGCCAGCGGGACACGTCGAAAGTACTTC.

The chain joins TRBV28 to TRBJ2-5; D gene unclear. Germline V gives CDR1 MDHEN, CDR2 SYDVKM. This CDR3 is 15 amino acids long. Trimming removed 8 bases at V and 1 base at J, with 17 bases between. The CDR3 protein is CASVKDSNLQETQYF. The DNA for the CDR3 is TGTGCCAGCGTAAAAGACTCAAACCTCCAAGAGACCCAGTACTTC.

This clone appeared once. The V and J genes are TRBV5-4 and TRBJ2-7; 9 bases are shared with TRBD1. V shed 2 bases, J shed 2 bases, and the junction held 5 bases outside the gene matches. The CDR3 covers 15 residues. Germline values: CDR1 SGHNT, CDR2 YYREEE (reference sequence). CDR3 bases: TGTGCCAGCAGCTTACAGGGGGCCAAGACCTACGAGCAGTACTTC. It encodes CASSLQGAKTYEQYF.

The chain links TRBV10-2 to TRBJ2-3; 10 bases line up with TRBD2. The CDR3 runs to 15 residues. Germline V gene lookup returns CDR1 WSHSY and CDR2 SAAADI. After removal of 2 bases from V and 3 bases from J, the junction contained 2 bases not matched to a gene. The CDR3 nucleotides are TGCGCCAGCAGTGAGACTAGCGGGGCTACAGATACGCAGTATTTT. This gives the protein CASSETSGATDTQYF.

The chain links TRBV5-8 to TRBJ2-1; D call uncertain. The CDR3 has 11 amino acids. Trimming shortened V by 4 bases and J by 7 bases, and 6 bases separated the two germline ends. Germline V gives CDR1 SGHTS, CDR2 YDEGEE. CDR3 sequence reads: CASSHRNEQFF. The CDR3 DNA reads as TGTGCCAGCAGCCACAGAAATGAGCAGTTCTTC.

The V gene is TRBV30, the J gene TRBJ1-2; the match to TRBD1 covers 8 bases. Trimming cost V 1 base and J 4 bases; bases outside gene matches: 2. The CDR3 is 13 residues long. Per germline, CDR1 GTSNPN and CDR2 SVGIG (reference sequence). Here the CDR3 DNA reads TGTGCCTGGAGTGGACAGGGGTTCTATGGCTACACCTTC. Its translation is CAWSGQGFYGYTF.

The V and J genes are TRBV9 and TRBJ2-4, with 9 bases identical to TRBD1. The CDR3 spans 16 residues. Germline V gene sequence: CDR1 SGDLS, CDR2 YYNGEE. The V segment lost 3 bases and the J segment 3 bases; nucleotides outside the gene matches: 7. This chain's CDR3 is CASSGGTGMDKNIQYF. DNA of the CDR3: TGTGCCAGCAGCGGGGGGACAGGGATGGACAAAAACATTCAGTACTTC.

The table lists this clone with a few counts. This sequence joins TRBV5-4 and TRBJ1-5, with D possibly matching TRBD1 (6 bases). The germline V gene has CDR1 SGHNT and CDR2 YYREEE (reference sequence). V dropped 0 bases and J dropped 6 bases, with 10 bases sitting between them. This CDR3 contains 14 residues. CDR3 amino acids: CASSLAGAGQPQHF. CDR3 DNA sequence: TGTGCCAGCAGCTTGGCAGGGGCAGGTCAGCCCCAGCATTTT.

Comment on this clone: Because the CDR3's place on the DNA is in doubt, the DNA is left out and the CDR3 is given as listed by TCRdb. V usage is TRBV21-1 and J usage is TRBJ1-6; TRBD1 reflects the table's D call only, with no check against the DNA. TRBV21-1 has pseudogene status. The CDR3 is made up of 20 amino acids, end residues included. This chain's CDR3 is CASSKVGKNWFWGKGSPLHF.

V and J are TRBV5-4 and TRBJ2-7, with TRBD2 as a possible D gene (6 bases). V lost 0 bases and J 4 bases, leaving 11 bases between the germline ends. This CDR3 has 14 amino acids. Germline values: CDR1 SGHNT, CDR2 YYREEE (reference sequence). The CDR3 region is CASSLGGEEYEQYF. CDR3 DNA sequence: TGTGCCAGCAGCTTGGGGGGGGAAGAATACGAGCAGTACTTC.

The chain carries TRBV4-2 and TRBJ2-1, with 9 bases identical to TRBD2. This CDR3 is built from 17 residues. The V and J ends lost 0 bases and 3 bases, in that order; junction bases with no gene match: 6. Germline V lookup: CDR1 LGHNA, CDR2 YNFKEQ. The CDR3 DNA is TGTGCCAGCAGCCAAGAAGGAGAAGCGGGGGGCTACAATGAGCAGTTCTTC. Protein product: CASSQEGEAGGYNEQFF.

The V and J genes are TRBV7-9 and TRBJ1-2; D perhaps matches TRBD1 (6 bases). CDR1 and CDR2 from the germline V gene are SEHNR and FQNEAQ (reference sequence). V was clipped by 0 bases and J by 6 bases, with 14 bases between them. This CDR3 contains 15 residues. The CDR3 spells CASSLAGQWGNGYTF. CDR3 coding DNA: TGTGCCAGCAGCTTAGCAGGACAGTGGGGAAATGGCTACACCTTC.

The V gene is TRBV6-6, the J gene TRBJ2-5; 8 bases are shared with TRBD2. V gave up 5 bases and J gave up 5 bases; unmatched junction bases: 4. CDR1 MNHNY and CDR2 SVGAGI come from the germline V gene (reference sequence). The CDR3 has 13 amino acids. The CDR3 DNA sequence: TGTGCCAGCAGTCGGACTAGCATGGAGACCCAGTACTTC. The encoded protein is CASSRTSMETQYF.

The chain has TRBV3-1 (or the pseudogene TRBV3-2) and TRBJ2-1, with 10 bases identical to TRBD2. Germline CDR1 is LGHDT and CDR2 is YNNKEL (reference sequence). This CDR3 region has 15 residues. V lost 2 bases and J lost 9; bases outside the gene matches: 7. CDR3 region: CASSQQAGGPFEQFF. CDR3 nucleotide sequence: TGTGCCAGCAGCCAACAAGCGGGGGGGCCCTTTGAGCAGTTCTTC.

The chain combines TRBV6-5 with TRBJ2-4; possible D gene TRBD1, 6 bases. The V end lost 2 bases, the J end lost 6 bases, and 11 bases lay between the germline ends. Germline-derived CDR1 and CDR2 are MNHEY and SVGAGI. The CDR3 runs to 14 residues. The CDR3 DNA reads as TGTGCCAGCAGTTACGGGGGCGCGGGAAACATTCAGTACTTC. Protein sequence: CASSYGGAGNIQYF.

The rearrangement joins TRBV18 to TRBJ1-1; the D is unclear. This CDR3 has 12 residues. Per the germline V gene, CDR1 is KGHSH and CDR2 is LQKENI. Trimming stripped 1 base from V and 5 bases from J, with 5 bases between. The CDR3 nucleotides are TGTGCCAGCTCACCACAGCGGACTGAAGCTTTCTTT. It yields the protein CASSPQRTEAFF.

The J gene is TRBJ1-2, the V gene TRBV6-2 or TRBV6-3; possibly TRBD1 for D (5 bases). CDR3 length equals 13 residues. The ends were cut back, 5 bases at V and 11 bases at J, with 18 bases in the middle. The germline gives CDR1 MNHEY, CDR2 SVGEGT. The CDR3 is CASSPHRQGGYTF. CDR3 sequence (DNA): TGTGCCAGCAGTCCGCATCGTCAGGGAGGGTACACCTTC.

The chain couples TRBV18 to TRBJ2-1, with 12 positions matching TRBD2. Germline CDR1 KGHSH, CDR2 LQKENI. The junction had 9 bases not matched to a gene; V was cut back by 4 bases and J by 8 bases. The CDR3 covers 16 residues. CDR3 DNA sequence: TGTGCCAGCTCACTACAGACTAGCGGGGGTGGAGATGAGCAGTTCTTC. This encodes CASSLQTSGGGDEQFF.

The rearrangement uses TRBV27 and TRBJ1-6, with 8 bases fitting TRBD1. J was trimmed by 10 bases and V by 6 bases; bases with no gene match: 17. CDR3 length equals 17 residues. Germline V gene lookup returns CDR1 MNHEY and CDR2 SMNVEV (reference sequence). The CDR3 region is CASSLGTGESQRSPLHF. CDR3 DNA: TGTGCCAGCAGCCTAGGGACAGGAGAGTCTCAGAGGTCACCCCTCCACTTT.